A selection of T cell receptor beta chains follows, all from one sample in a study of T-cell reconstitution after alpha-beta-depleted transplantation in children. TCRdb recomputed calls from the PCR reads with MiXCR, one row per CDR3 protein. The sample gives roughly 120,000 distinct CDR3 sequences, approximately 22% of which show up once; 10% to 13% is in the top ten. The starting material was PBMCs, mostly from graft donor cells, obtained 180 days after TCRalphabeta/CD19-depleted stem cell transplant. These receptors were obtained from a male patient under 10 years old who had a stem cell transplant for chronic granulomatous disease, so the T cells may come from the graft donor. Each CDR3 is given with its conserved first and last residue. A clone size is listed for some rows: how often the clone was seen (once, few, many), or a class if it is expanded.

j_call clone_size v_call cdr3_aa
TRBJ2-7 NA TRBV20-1 CRGRDSGLGLAGSLPGSQYF
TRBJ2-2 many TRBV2 CASRQIRATLLNTGELFF
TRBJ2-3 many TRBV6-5 CASRRLGAQYF
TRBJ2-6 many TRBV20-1 CSGLGIRSGANVLTF
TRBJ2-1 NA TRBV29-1 CSVFRERNEQFF
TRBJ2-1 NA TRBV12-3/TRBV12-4 CASRTGTGGLNEQFF
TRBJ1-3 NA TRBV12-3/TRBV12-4 CASSLGVFIYF
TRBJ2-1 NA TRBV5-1 CASSLTGTPIAQQFF
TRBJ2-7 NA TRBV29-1 CSVGRSGFYEQYF
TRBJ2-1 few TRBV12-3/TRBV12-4 CASRYIPREVIDEQFF
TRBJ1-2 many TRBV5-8 CASSDYRIGLLAYTF
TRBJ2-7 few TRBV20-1 CSASRGADYEQYF
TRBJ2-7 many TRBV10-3 CAISDGGSYEQYF
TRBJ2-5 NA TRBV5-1 CASKLEWAGMETQYF
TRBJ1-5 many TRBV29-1 CSVGGGSQPQHF
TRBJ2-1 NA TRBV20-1 CSAPLAGAYNEQFF
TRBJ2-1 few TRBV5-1 CASSLEGLANYNEQFF
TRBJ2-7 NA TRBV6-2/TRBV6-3 CASSYGHPNDEQYF
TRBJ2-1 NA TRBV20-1 CSARDFRLAGGNEQFF
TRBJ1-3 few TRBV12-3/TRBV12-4 CASSPFDRERRNTIYF
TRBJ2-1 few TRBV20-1 CSARVFSERTSYNEQFF
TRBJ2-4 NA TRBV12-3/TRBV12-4 CASSFKEYAKNIQYF
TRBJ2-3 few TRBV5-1 CASSPDSTDTQYF
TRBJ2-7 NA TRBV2 CASSLTGHGAYEQYF
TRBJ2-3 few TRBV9 CASSVMTGGYSDTQYF
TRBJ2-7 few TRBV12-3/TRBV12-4 CASSLSGPTVYEQYF
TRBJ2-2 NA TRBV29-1 CSVVKDNQNTGELFF
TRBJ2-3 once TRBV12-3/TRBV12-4 CASSLQAGGSTDTQYF
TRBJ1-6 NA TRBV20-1 CSARFQWGVENSPLHF
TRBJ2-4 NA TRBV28 CASISGTRGNIQYF
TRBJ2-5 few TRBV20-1 CSAILWTGETQYF
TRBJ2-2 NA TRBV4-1 CASSSTGTGGTGELFF
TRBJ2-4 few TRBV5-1 CASSLNAGQENIQYF
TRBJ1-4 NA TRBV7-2 CASSLAGWTNEKLFF
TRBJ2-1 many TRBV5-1 CASSPGTSGYNEQFF
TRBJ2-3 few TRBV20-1 CSASLAGATDTQYF
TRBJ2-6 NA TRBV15 CATSRDKGGANVLTF
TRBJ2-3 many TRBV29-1 CSVPGTSYTDTQYF
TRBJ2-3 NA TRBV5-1 CASSLEGRVTDTQYF
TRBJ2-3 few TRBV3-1 CASSLKGTDTQYF
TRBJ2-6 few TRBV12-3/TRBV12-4 CASSLRQGLSGANVLTF
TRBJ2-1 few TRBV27 CASTWTSGNEQFF